This is a list of T cell receptor beta chains from one sample in a study of neoadjuvant nivolumab and ipilimumab in lung cancer. Generated by immunoSEQ multiplex PCR, the TCRdb table keeps only in-frame clones and is missing some. The profile shows 7,000 to 8,500 clones, around 90% of them singletons. Sequenced material: tumor tissue, taken after neoadjuvant nivolumab, alone or with ipilimumab, at or shortly before surgery. Receptor source: an adult with non-small cell lung cancer. Some clones in this sample may be carry-over from other donors' samples. The CDR3 runs from the conserved cysteine through the conserved F or W. The D gene is left open where the match is weak. Clone size is not always given. Where it is, it says once, few, many or a class for expanded clones.

TRBV5-4,TRBJ1-2,.,.,TGTGCCAGCAGCCCGGGGGATCTGGGACACTTAGGCTACACCTTC,CASSPGDLGHLGYTF
TRBV5-1,TRBJ2-2,.,.,TGCGCCAGCAGCTCGGGGGACATCACCGGGGAGCTGTTTTTT,CASSSGDITGELFF
TRBV7-9,TRBJ2-1,.,TRBD2,TGTGCCAGCAGCTTAGAGGCTAGCGGTACCTACAATGAGCAGTTCTTC,CASSLEASGTYNEQFF
TRBV6-4,TRBJ2-2,.,.,TGTGCCAGCAGTGACCGGGAAGACGGGGAGCTGTTTTTT,CASSDREDGELFF
TRBV5-6,TRBJ2-6,.,TRBD2,TGTGCCAGCAGCCGTCCAGGAGCGGGAGGGATAGGGGCCAACGTCCTGACTTTC,CASSRPGAGGIGANVLTF
TRBV29-1,TRBJ1-2,.,.,TGCAGCGTTGTAAGTCGAGGAGCATATGGCTACACCTTC,CSVVSRGAYGYTF
TRBV30,TRBJ1-2,.,.,TGTGCCTGGAGTGCCGTCTCGGGAACCTATGGCTACACCTTC,CAWSAVSGTYGYTF
TRBV6-1,TRBJ2-4,.,TRBD2,TGTGCCAGCAGTGAAGCTCGAGGGAGGGTAACCAAAAACATTCAGTACTTC,CASSEARGRVTKNIQYF
TRBV30,TRBJ1-1,.,.,TGTGCTTACCAACGGTTGAACACTGAAGCTTTCTTT,CAYQRLNTEAFF
TRBV5-4,TRBJ1-2,few,.,TGTGCCAGCAGGGCGGCAGGGACCTATGGCTACACCTTC,CASRAAGTYGYTF
TRBV29-1,TRBJ1-1,.,TRBD1,TGCAGCGCATCCGGGACAGGGGGAGCCATGAACACTGAAGCTTTCTTT,CSASGTGGAMNTEAFF
TRBV19,TRBJ2-7,.,TRBD2,TGTGCCACCCGGACTAGCGGGCTCTCCTACGAGCAGTACTTC,CATRTSGLSYEQYF
TRBV10-3,TRBJ2-3,once,.,TGTGCCACCTTATCTAGTAATTTCGGAGATACGCAGTATTTT,CATLSSNFGDTQYF
TRBV28,TRBJ1-2,.,.,TGTGCCAGCAGTCTGAGGGGTCCCTGGGGCTACACCTTC,CASSLRGPWGYTF
TRBV5-1,TRBJ2-1,.,TRBD2,TGCGCCAGCTCCGTGGCTAGCGGGAGTAATGAGCAGTTCTTC,CASSVASGSNEQFF